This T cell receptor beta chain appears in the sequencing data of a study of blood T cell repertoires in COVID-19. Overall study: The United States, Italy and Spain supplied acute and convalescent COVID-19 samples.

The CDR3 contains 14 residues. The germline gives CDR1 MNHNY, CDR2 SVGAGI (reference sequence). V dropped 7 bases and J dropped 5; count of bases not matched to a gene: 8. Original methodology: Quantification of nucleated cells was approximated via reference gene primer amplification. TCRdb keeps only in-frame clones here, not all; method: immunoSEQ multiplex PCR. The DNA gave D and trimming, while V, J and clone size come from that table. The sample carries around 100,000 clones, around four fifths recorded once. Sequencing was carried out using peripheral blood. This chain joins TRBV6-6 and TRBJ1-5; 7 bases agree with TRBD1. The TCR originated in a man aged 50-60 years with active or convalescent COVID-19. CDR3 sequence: CASNRRGRDQPQHF. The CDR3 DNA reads TGTGCCAGCAATAGAAGGGGGCGGGATCAGCCCCAGCATTTT.